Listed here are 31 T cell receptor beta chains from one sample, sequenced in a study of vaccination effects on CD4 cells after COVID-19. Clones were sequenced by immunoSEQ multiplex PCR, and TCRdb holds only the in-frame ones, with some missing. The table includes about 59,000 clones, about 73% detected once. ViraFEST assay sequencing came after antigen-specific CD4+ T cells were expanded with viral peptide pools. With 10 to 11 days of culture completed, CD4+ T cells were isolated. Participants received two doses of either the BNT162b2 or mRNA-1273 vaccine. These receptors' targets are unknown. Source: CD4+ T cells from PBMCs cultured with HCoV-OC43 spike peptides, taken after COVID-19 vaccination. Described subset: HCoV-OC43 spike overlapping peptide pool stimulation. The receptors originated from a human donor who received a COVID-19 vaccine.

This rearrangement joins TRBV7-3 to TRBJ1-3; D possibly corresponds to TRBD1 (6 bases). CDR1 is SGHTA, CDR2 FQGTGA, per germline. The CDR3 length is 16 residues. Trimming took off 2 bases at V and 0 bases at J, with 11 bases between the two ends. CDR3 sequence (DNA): TGTGCCAGCAGCTTAGGGGGGCAGGGCTCTGGAAACACCATATATTTT. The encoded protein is CASSLGGQGSGNTIYF.

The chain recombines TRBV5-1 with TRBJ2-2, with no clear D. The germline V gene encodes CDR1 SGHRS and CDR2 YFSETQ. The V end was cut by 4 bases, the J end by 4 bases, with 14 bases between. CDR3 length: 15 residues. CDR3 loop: CASSRAKAPTGELFF. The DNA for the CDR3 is TGCGCCAGCAGCCGAGCAAAGGCCCCCACCGGGGAGCTGTTTTTT.

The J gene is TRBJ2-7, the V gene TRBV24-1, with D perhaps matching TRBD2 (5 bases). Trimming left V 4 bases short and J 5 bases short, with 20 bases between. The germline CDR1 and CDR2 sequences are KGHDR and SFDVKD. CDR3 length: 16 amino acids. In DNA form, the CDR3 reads TGTGCCACCAGTGACCCCCCGTCGGCGGGTCCCCACGAGCAGTACGTC. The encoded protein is CATSDPPSAGPHEQYV.

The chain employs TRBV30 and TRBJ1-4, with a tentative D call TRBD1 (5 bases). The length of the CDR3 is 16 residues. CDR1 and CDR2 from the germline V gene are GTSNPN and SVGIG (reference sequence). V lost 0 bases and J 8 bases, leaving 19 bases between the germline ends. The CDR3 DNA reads TGTGCCTGGAGTGTCCGTGGGGCTTTAGCATTCGAAAAACTGTTTTTT. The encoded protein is CAWSVRGALAFEKLFF.

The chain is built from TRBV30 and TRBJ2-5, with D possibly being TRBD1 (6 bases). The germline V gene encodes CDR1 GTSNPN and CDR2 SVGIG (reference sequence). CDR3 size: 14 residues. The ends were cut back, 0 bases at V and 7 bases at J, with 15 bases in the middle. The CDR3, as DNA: TGTGCCTGGAGTGTACATGGGGGCCGGGGGACCCAGTACTTC. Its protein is CAWSVHGGRGTQYF.

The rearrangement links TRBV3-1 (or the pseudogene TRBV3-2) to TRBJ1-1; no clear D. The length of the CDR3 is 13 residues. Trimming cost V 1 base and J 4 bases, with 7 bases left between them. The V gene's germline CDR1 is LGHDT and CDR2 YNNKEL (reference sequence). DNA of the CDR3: TGTGCCAGCAGCCAAGCCCTCGCCACTGAAGCTTTCTTT. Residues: CASSQALATEAFF.

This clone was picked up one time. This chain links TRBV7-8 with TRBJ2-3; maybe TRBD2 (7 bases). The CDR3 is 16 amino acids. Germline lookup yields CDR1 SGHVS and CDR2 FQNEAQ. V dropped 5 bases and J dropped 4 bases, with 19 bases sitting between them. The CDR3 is CASSPFEAGAPDTQYF. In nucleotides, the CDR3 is TGTGCCAGCAGCCCTTTCGAGGCGGGGGCCCCAGATACGCAGTATTTT.

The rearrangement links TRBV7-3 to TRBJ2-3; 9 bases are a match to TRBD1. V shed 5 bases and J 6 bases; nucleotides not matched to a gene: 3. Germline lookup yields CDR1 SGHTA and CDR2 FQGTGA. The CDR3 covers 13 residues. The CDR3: CASSPGQGDTQYF. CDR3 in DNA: TGTGCCAGCAGCCCGGGACAGGGTGATACGCAGTATTTT.

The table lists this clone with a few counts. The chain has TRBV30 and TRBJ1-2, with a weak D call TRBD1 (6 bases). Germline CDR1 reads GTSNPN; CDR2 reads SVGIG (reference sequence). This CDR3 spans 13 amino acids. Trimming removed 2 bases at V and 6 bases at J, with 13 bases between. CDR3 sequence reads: CAWSPGQTNGYTF. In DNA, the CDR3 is TGTGCCTGGAGTCCAGGACAGACTAATGGCTACACCTTC.

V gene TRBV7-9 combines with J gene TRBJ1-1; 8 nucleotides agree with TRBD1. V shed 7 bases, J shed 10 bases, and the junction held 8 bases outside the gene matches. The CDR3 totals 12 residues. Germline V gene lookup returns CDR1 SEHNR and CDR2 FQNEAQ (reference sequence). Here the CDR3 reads CASNPDRGVAFF. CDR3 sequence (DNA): TGTGCCAGCAACCCAGACAGGGGTGTAGCTTTCTTT.

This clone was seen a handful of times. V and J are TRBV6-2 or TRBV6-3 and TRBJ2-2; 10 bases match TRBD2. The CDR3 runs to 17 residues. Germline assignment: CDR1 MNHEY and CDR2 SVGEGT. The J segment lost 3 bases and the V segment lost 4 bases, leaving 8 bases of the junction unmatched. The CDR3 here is CASSFPLAGADTGELFF. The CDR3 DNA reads TGTGCCAGCAGTTTCCCTCTAGCGGGGGCCGACACCGGGGAGCTGTTTTTT.

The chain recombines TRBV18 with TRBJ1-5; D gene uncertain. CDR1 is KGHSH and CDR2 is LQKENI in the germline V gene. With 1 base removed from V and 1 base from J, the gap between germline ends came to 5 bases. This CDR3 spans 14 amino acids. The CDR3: CASSPLPSNQPQHF. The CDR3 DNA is TGTGCCAGCTCACCACTCCCGAGCAATCAGCCCCAGCATTTT.

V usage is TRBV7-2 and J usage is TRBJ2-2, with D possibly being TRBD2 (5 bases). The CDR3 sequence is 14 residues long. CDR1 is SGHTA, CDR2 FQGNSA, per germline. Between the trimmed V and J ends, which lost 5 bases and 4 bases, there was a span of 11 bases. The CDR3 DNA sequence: TGTGCCAGCAGCACGAGGGCCCCCACCGGGGAGCTGTTTTTT. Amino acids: CASSTRAPTGELFF.

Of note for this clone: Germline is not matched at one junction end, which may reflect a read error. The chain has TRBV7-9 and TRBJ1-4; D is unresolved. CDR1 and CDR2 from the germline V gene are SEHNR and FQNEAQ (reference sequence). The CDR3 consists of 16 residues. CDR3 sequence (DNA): TGTGCCAGCAGCTTAGGGGCCTTGACAACTCATGAAAAACTGTTTTTT. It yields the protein CASSLGALTTHEKLFF. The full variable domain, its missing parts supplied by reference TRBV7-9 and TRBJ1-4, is DTGVSQNPRHKITKRGQNVTFRCDPISEHNRLYWYRQTLGQGPEFLTYFQNEAQLEKSRLLSDRFSAERPKGSFSTLEIQRTEQGDSAMYLCASSLGALTTHEKLFFGSGTQLSVL.

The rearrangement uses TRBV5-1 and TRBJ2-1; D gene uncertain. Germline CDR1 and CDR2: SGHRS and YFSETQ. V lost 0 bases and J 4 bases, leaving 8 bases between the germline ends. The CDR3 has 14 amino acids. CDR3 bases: TGCGCCAGCAGCTTGGGCTCAGATTACAATGAGCAGTTCTTC. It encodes CASSLGSDYNEQFF.

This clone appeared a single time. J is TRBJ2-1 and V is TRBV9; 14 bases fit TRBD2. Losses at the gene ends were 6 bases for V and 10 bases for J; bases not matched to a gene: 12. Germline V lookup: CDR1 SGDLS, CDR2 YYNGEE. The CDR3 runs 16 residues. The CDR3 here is CASTRGLAGGRSEQFF. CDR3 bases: TGTGCCAGCACCAGAGGACTAGCGGGGGGTCGGTCCGAGCAGTTCTTC.

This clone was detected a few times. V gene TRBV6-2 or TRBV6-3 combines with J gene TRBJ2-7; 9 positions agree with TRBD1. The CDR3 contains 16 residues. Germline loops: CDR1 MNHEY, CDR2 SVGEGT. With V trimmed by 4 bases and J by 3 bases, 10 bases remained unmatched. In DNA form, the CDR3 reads TGTGCCAGCAGTTGGGGACCGGGACAGGGCCTCTACGAGCAGTACGTC. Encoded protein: CASSWGPGQGLYEQYV.

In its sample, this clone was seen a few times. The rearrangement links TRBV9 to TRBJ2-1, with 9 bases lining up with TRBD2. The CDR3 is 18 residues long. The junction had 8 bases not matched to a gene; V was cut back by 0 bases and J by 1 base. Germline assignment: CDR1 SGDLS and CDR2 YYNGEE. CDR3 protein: CASSVGGGGAGSYNEQFF. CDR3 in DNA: TGTGCCAGCAGCGTAGGCGGCGGGGGGGCCGGGTCCTACAATGAGCAGTTCTTC.

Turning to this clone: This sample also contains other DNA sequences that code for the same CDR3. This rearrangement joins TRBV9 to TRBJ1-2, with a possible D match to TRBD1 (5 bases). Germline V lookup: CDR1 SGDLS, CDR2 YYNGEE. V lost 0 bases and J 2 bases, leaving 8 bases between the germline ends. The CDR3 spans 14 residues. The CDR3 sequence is CASSVEEGNYGYTF. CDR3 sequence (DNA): TGTGCCAGCAGCGTAGAGGAGGGGAACTATGGCTACACCTTC.

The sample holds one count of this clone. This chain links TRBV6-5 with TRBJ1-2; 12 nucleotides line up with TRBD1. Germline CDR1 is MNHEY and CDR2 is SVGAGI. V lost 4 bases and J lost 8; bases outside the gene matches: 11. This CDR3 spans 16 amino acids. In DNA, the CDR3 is TGTGCCAGCAGTTCTCCTCCGGGACAGGGGGCGGAGGGCTACACCTTC. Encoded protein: CASSSPPGQGAEGYTF.

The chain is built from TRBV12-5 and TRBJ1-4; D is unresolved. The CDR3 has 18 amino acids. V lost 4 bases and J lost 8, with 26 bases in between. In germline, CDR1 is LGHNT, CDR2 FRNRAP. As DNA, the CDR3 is TGTGCTAGTGGTTCCCTCCCTGACGGGAGGACTGAGATAGAAAAACTGTTTTTT. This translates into CASGSLPDGRTEIEKLFF.

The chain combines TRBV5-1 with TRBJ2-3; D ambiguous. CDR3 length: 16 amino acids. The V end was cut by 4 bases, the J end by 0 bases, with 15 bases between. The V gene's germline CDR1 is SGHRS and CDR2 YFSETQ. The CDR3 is CASSPRTSPSTDTQYF. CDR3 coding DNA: TGCGCCAGCAGCCCTCGGACCTCCCCTAGCACAGATACGCAGTATTTT.

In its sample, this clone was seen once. Written as DNA, the CDR3 is TGTGCCACCAGTGATGGTCGGGCAGGACAAGAGACCCAGTACTTC. Translation: CATSDGRAGQETQYF. The J gene is TRBJ2-5, the V gene TRBV24-1; D unresolved. This CDR3 is 15 amino acids long. Per germline, CDR1 KGHDR and CDR2 SFDVKD. V was shortened by 3 bases and J by 2 bases, with 12 bases between the two germline ends.

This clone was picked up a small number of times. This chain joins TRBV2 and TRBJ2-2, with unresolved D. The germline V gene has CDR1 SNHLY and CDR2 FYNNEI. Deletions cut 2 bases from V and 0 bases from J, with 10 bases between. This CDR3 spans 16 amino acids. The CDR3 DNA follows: TGTGCCAGCAGTGAATCGTTTGGGACGAACACCGGGGAGCTGTTTTTT. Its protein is CASSESFGTNTGELFF.

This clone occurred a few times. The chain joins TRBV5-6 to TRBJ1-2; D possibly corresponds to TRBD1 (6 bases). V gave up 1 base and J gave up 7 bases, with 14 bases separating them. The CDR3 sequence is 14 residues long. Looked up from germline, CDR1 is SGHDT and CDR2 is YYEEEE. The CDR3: CASSLTGPSTGYTF. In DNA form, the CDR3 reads TGTGCCAGCAGCTTGACAGGGCCGAGTACTGGCTACACCTTC.

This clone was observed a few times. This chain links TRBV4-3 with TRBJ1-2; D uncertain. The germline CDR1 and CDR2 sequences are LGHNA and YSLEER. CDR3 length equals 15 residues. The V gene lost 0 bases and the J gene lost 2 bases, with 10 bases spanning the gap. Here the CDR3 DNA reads TGCGCCAGCAGCCAAGATTTCGCTCCAAACTATGGCTACACCTTC. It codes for CASSQDFAPNYGYTF.

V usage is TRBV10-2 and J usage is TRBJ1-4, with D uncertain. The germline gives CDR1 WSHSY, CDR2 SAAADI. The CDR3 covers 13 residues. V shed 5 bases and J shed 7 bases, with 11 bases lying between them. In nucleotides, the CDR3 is TGCGCCAGCAGTCAGTGGGCAAGTGAAAAACTGTTTTTT. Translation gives CASSQWASEKLFF.

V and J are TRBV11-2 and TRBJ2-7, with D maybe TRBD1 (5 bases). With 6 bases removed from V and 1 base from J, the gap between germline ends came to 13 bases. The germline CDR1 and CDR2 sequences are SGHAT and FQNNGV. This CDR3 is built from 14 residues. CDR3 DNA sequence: TGTGCCAGCAGTTCCAGGACACAGTCCTACGAGCAGTACGTC. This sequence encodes CASSSRTQSYEQYV.

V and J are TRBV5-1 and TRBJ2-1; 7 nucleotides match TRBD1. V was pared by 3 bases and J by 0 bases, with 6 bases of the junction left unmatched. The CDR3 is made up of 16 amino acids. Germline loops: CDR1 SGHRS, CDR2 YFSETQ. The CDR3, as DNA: TGCGCCAGCAGCTATGGACAGGCGAGCTCCTACAATGAGCAGTTCTTC. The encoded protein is CASSYGQASSYNEQFF. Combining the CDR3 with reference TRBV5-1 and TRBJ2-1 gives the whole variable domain KAGVTQTPRYLIKTRGQQVTLSCSPISGHRSVSWYQQTPGQGLQFLFEYFSETQRNKGNFPGRFSGRQFSNSRSEMNVSTLELGDSALYLCASSYGQASSYNEQFFGPGTRLTVL.

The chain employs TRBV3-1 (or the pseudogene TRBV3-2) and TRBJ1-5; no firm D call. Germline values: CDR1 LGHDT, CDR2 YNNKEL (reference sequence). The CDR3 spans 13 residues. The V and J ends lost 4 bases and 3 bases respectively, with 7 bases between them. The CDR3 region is CASSLNLNQPQHF. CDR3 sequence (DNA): TGTGCCAGCAGCCTAAACCTCAATCAGCCCCAGCATTTT.

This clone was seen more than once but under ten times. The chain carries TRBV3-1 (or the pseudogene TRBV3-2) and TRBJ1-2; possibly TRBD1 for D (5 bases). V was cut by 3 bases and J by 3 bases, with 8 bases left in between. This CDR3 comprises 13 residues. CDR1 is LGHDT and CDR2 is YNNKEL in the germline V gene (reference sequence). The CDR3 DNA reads TGTGCCAGCAGCCATGGGACCTACTATGGCTACACCTTC. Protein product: CASSHGTYYGYTF.